The rows below give T cell receptor beta chains drawn from one sample of a study of CDR3 diversity in severe acne. TCRdb called the PCR reads again in MiXCR, with one record for every CDR3 protein. The sample includes approximately 80,000 distinct CDR3 sequences, 45% to 65% of them seen just once. Sequencing was done on a sample of blood. The receptors were sampled from a male donor in good health, without acne. The CDR3 runs from the conserved cysteine through the conserved F or W. The order of the fields is D gene, J gene, CDR3 length, V gene, clone size, CDR3 protein, CDR3 DNA. A D gene is named only where the DNA matches it firmly. Size values are once, few and many counts, or a class for expanded clones, and some rows have none.

. TRBJ1-6 14 TRBV3-1 many CASSQGDGGAPLHF TGTGCCAGCAGCCAAGGGGATGGTGGGGCACCCCTCCACTTT
. TRBJ2-1 15 TRBV5-6 few CASSFGDNSYNEQFF TGTGCCAGCAGCTTTGGGGACAACTCCTACAATGAGCAGTTCTTC
TRBD1 TRBJ1-5 14 TRBV11-1 . CASRPGQEKQPQHF TGTGCCAGCAGACCGGGACAGGAGAAACAGCCCCAGCATTTT
TRBD2 TRBJ2-3 16 TRBV7-2 . CASRMGVAGVQDTQYF TGTGCCAGCAGAATGGGAGTAGCGGGGGTGCAAGATACGCAGTATTTT
. TRBJ1-2 14 TRBV7-6 . CASSPRTKVRGYTF TGTGCCAGCAGCCCCCGGACTAAGGTGAGGGGCTACACCTTC
. TRBJ2-7 14 TRBV20-1 medium-sized CSVPTATSSYEQYF TGCAGTGTTCCAACGGCAACTAGCTCCTACGAGCAGTACTTC
TRBD1 TRBJ2-5 13 TRBV6-4 . CASSGTGRETQYF TGTGCCAGCAGTGGGACAGGGCGGGAGACCCAGTACTTC
. TRBJ2-7 11 TRBV18 once CASSPLREQYF TGTGCCAGCTCACCATTGCGGGAGCAGTACTTC
. TRBJ1-6 15 TRBV5-1 . CASSPGRAGNSPLHF TGCGCCAGCAGCCCAGGGAGGGCTGGAAATTCACCCCTCCACTTT
TRBD1 TRBJ2-1 15 TRBV20-1 medium-sized CSAPPGQGYYNEQFF TGCAGTGCTCCCCCGGGACAGGGGTACTACAATGAGCAGTTCTTC
. TRBJ2-6 19 TRBV7-7 few CASSLAFFFASSGANVLTF TGTGCTAGCAGCTTAGCGTTCTTTTTTGCAAGCTCTGGGGCCAACGTCCTGACTTTC
TRBD1 TRBJ1-6 16 TRBV11-3 . CASSSDRGQNNSPLHF TGTGCCAGCAGTTCGGACAGGGGACAGAATAATTCACCCCTCCACTTT
. TRBJ1-6 16 TRBV7-3 few CASRPSGGSYNSPLHF TGTGCCAGCAGACCCAGCGGGGGCTCCTATAATTCACCCCTCCACTTT
. TRBJ2-7 14 TRBV10-3 few CAISEELESYEQYF TGTGCCATCAGTGAGGAGCTGGAGTCCTACGAGCAGTACTTC
TRBD2 TRBJ2-5 12 TRBV19 . CASGEGQETQYF TGTGCCAGTGGGGAGGGGCAAGAGACCCAGTACTTC
TRBD1 TRBJ1-2 14 TRBV15 few CATSRNRGNYGYTF TGTGCCACCAGCAGAAACAGGGGAAACTATGGCTACACCTTC
TRBD2 TRBJ2-1 15 TRBV20-1 . CSARAGTSGRTSPFF TGCAGTGCTAGAGCCGGGACTAGCGGGAGGACCTCCCCGTTCTTC
. TRBJ2-5 15 TRBV19 . CASSIGAVRQETQYF TGTGCCAGTAGTATAGGGGCAGTGAGGCAAGAGACCCAGTACTTC
. TRBJ2-3 13 TRBV20-1 few CSASRLVADTQYF TGCAGTGCTAGCCGACTGGTGGCAGATACGCAGTATTTT
. TRBJ1-1 13 TRBV5-1 few CASSLGTVPEAFF TGCGCCAGCAGCTTGGGGACCGTCCCTGAAGCTTTCTTT
. TRBJ2-7 12 TRBV15 many CATSRDMGEQYF TGTGCCACCAGCAGAGACATGGGCGAGCAGTACTTC
. TRBJ2-3 16 TRBV11-3 . CASSLGVQGRTDTQYF TGTGCCAGCAGCTTAGGAGTACAGGGTAGGACAGATACGCAGTATTTT